This TCR beta chain appears in the sequencing data of a study of T cell changes during pregnancy in multiple sclerosis. Clones were read by immunoSEQ multiplex PCR, and TCRdb kept only the in-frame ones, dropping some. The sample has some 30,000 clones, 80% to 90% seen once. V gave up 4 bases and J gave up 2 bases, with 10 bases separating them. The CDR3 spans 14 residues. Germline V gene sequence: CDR1 SGHVS, CDR2 FNYEAQ. The rearrangement links TRBV7-6 to TRBJ2-3, with a possible D match to TRBD2 (5 bases). This TCR came from a female donor with multiple sclerosis, enrolled in a pregnancy study. Sequences were derived from CD8+ T cells from peripheral blood mononuclear cells, sampled in the third trimester of pregnancy. The CDR3 protein is CASSSVGVTDTQYF. The DNA of the CDR3 is TGTGCCAGCAGCTCGGTGGGAGTCACAGATACGCAGTATTTT.